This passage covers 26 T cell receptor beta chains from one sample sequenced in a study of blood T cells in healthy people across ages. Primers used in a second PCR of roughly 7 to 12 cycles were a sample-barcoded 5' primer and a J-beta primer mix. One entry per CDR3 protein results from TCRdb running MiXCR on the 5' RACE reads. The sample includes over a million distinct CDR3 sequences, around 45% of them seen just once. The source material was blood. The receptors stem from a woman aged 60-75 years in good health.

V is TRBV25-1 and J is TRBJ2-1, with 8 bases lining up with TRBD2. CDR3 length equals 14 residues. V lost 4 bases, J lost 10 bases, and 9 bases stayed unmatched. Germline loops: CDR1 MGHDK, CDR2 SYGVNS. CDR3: CASSGRAGVGEQFF. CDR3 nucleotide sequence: TGTGCCAGCAGTGGACGAGCGGGAGTTGGGGAGCAGTTCTTC.

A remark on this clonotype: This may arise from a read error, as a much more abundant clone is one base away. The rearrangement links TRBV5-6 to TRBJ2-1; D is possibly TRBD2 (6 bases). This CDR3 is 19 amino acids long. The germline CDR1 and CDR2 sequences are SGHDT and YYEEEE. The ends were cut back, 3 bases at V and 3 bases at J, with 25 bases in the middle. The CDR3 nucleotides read TGTGCCAGCAGCTCGACCGCTAGCGAGAGTTTTCAGGTCTACAATGAGCAGTTCTTC. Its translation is CASSSTASESFQVYNEQFF.

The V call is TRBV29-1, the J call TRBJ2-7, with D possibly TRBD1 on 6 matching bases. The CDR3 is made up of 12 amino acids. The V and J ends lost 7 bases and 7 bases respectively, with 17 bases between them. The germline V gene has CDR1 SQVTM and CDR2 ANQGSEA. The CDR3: CSAGLGAGEQYF. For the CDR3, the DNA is TGCAGCGCCGGATTGGGGGCTGGAGAGCAGTACTTC.

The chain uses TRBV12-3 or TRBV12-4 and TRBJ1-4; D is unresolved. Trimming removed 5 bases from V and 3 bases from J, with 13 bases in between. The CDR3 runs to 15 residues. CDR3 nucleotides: TGTGCCAGCAGTCACAAGGGAACACCTAATGAAAAACTGTTTTTT. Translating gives CASSHKGTPNEKLFF.

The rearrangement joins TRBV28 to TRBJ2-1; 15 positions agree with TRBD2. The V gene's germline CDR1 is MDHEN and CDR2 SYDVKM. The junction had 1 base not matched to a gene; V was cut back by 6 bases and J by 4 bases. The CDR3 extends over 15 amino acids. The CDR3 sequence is CASRGTSGRYNEQFF. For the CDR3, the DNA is TGTGCCAGCAGAGGGACTAGCGGGAGGTACAATGAGCAGTTCTTC.

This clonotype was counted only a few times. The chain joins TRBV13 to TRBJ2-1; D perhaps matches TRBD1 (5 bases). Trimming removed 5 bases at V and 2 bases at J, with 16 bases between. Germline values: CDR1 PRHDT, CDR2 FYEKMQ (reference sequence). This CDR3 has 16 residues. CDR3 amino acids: CASSPWGQGTYNEQFF. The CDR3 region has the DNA TGTGCCAGCAGCCCATGGGGCCAGGGAACCTACAATGAGCAGTTCTTC.

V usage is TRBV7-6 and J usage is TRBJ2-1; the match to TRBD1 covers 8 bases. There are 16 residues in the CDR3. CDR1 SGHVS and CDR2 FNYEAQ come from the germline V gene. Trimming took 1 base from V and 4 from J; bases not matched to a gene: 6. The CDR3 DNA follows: TGTGCCAGCAGCTTAGGAGGACAGGGTTTATACAATGAGCAGTTCTTC. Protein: CASSLGGQGLYNEQFF.

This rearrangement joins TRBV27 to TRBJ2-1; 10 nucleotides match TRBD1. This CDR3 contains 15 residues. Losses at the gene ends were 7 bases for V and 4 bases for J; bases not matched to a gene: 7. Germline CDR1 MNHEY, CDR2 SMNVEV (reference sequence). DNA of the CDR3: TGTGCCAGCACCAGGGACAGGGGTATTTACAATGAGCAGTTCTTC. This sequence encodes CASTRDRGIYNEQFF.

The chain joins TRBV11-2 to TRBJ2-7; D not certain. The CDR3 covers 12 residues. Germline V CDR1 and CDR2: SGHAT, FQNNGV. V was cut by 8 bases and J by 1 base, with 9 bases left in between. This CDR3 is CASGDLSYEQYF. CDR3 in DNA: TGTGCCAGCGGGGATCTATCCTACGAGCAGTACTTC.

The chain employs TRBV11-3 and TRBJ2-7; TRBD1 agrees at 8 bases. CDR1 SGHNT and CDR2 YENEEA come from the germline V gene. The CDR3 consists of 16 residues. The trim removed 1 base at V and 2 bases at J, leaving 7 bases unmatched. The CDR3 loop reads CASSLGVGTGAYEQYF. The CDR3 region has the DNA TGTGCCAGCAGCTTAGGAGTGGGGACAGGAGCCTACGAGCAGTACTTC.

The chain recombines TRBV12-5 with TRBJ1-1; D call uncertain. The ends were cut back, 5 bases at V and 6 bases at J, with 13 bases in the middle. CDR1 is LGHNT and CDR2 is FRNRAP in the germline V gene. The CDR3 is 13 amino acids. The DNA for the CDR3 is TGTGCTAGTGGTCCTTACCGGAGGTCTGAAGCTTTCTTT. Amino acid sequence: CASGPYRRSEAFF.

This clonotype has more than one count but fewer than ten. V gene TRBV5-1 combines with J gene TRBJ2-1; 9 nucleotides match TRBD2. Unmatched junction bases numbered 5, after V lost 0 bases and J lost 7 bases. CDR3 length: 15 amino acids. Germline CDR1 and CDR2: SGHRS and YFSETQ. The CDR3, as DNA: TGCGCCAGCAGCTTGGAAGCGGGAGGAGAGAATGAGCAGTTCTTC. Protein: CASSLEAGGENEQFF.

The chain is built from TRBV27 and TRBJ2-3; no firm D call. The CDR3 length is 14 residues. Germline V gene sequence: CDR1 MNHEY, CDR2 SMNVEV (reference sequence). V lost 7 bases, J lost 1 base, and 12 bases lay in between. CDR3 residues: CASNKGGGTDTQYF. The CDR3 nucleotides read TGTGCCAGCAACAAGGGCGGTGGCACAGATACGCAGTATTTT.

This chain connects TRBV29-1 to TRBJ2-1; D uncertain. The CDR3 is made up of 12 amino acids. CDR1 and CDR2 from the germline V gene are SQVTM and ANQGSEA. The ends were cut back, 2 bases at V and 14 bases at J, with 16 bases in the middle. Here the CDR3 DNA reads TGCAGCGTTGAACCCCAGTCGGTCTTCGAGTTCTTC. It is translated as CSVEPQSVFEFF.

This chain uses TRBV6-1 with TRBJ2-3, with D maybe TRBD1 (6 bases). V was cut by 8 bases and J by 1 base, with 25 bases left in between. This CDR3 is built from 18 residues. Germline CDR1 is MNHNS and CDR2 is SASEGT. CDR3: CASVSGQIGRGGTDTQYF. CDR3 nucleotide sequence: TGTGCCAGCGTCTCGGGACAAATTGGTCGAGGGGGCACAGATACGCAGTATTTT.

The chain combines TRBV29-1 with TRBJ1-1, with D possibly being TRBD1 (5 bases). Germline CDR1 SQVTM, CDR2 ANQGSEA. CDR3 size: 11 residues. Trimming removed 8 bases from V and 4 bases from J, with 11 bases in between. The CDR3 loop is CSSERGTEAFF. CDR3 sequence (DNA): TGCAGCTCTGAAAGGGGCACTGAAGCTTTCTTT.

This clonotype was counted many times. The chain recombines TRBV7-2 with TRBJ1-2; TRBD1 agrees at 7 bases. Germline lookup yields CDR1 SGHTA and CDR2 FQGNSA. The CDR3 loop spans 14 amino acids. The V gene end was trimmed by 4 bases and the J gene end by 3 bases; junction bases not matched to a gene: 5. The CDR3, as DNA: TGTGCCAGCAGCTCCCAGACAGGGTACTATGGCTACACCTTC. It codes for CASSSQTGYYGYTF.

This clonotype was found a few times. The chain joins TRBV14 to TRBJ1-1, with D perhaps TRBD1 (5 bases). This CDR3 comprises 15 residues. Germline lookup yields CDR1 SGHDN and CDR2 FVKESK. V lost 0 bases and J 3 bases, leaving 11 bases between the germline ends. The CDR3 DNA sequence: TGTGCCAGCAGCCAAGATCGGGCCAGGGACACTGAAGCTTTCTTT. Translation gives CASSQDRARDTEAFF.

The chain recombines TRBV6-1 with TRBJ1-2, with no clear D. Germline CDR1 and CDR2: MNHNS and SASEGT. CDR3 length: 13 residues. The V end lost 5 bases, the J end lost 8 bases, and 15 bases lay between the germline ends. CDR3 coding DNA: TGTGCCAGCAGTTCCCACAAGGGCGGGGGCTACACCTTC. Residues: CASSSHKGGGYTF.

CDR3 amino acids: CASSSNREKNTEAFF. In nucleotides, the CDR3 is TGTGCCAGCAGCTCGAACCGTGAGAAGAACACTGAAGCTTTCTTT. The J gene is TRBJ1-1, the V gene TRBV11-2; D is unresolved. This CDR3 contains 15 residues. Germline CDR1 is SGHAT and CDR2 is FQNNGV. V lost 4 bases to trimming and J lost 1 base, with 13 bases between them.

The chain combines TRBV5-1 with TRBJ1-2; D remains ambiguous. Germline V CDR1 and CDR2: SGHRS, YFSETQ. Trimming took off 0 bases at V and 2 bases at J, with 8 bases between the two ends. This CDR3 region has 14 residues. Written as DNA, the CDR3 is TGCGCCAGCAGCTTGGATCCAGCGAACTATGGCTACACCTTC. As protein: CASSLDPANYGYTF. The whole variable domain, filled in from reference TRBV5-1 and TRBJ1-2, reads KAGVTQTPRYLIKTRGQQVTLSCSPISGHRSVSWYQQTPGQGLQFLFEYFSETQRNKGNFPGRFSGRQFSNSRSEMNVSTLELGDSALYLCASSLDPANYGYTFGSGTRLTVV.

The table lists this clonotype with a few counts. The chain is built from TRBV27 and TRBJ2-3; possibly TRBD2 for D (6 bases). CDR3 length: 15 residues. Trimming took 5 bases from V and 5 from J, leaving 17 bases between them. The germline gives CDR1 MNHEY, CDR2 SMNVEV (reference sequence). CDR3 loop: CASSRRGRPGDTQYF. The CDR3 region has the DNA TGTGCCAGCAGTAGGAGGGGCCGACCGGGAGATACGCAGTATTTT.

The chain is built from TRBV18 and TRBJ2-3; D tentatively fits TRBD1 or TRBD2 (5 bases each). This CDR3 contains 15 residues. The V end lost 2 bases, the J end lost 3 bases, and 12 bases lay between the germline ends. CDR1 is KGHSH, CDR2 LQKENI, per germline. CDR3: CASSPDQGGTDTQYF. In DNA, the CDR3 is TGTGCCAGCTCACCAGACCAGGGCGGGACAGATACGCAGTATTTT.

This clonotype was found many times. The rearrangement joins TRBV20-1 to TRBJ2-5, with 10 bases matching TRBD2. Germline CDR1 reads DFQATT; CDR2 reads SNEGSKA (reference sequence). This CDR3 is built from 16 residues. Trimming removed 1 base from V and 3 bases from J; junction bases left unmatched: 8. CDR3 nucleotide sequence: TGCAGTGCTAGAGCGGCTAGCGGGAGTACGAAAGAGACCCAGTACTTC. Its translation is CSARAASGSTKETQYF.

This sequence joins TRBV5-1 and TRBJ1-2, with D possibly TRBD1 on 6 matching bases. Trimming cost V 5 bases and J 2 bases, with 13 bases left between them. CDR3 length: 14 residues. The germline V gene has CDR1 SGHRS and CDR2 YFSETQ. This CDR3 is CASSGDIPNYGYTF. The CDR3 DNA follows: TGCGCCAGCAGTGGGGACATCCCGAACTATGGCTACACCTTC.

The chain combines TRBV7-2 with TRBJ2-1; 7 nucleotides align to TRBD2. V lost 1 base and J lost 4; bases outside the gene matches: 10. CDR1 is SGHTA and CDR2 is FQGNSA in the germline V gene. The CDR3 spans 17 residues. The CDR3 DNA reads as TGTGCCAGCAGCTTAGTGTGGGCGGGAGCGGGATACAATGAGCAGTTCTTC. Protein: CASSLVWAGAGYNEQFF.